The 11 T cell receptor beta chains below come from one sample, sequenced in a study of cytomegalovirus exposure and HLA in healthy donors. The data were produced by immunoSEQ multiplex PCR, yet TCRdb's version contains in-frame clones alone and is incomplete. Here the sample spans over 110,000 clones, about 83% being singletons. Sequenced material: PBMCs. The receptor source for this set is a woman aged 25 to 45 in good health and CMV-seronegative.

This sequence joins TRBV6-6 and TRBJ2-2; TRBD2 aligns across 9 bases. The CDR3 spans 16 residues. CDR1 is MNHNY and CDR2 is SVGAGI in the germline V gene (reference sequence). The junction had 10 bases not matched to a gene; V was cut back by 7 bases and J by 4 bases. The chain's CDR3 is CASKPRGGAGTGELFF. The CDR3 coding sequence is TGTGCCAGCAAGCCGCGGGGGGGTGCGGGCACCGGGGAGCTGTTTTTT.

This chain connects TRBV6-5 to TRBJ1-2, with 7 bases identical to TRBD1. J gave up 2 bases and V 2 bases, and 5 bases lay outside the gene matches. The germline V gene encodes CDR1 MNHEY and CDR2 SVGAGI. This CDR3 spans 15 amino acids. The CDR3 spells CASSYGDRANYGYTF. The CDR3 DNA sequence: TGTGCCAGCAGTTACGGAGACAGGGCGAACTATGGCTACACCTTC.

The chain couples TRBV2 to TRBJ2-6; D is unclear. The germline V gene encodes CDR1 SNHLY and CDR2 FYNNEI. The CDR3 loop spans 16 amino acids. The V end was cut by 4 bases, the J end by 1 base, with 11 bases between. CDR3 protein: CASSVQRYSGANVLTF. CDR3 in DNA: TGTGCCAGCAGTGTCCAGCGATATTCTGGGGCCAACGTCCTGACTTTC.

Here the CDR3 reads CASSSRRGSETQYF. The CDR3 DNA is TGTGCCAGCAGCTCACGTCGGGGGTCGGAGACCCAGTACTTC. The chain carries TRBV7-8 and TRBJ2-5; a possible D gene is TRBD2 (6 bases). Germline lookup yields CDR1 SGHVS and CDR2 FQNEAQ. There are 14 residues in the CDR3. The V end was cut by 4 bases, the J end by 5 bases, with 14 bases between.

A few counts support this clone. The chain has TRBV6-6 and TRBJ1-1; D is ambiguous. Trimming cost V 5 bases and J 9 bases, with 19 bases left between them. The length of the CDR3 is 14 residues. Germline values: CDR1 MNHNY, CDR2 SVGAGI (reference sequence). This CDR3 reads CASSGSGQSGKAFF. In nucleotides, the CDR3 is TGTGCCAGCAGTGGGAGCGGGCAATCTGGGAAAGCTTTCTTT.

The genes are TRBV2 and TRBJ1-6; 9 nucleotides line up with TRBD1. Germline V lookup: CDR1 SNHLY, CDR2 FYNNEI. V gave up 4 bases and J gave up 7 bases; unmatched junction bases: 2. The CDR3 has 14 amino acids. The CDR3 DNA follows: TGTGCCAGCAGTGTCGGGACAGGGAATTCACCCCTCCACTTT. It specifies CASSVGTGNSPLHF.

CDR3 region: CAISALPTGDYYGYTF. In nucleotides, the CDR3 is TGTGCCATCAGTGCCCTCCCTACAGGGGACTACTATGGCTACACCTTC. The genes are TRBV10-3 and TRBJ1-2; 7 bases line up with TRBD1. The length of the CDR3 is 16 residues. Germline V gene sequence: CDR1 ENHRY, CDR2 SYGVKD. V trimming: 4 bases; J trimming: 3 bases; junction bases outside the gene matches: 11.

The rearrangement uses TRBV11-1 and TRBJ1-1; possibly TRBD1 for D (5 bases). V was pared by 6 bases and J by 1 base, with 12 bases between. Germline V lookup: CDR1 SGHAT, CDR2 FQDESV (reference sequence). This CDR3 comprises 14 residues. CDR3 in DNA: TGTGCCAGCAGTTCAGGGCTTTGGAACACTGAAGCTTTCTTT. Protein product: CASSSGLWNTEAFF.

V gene TRBV7-2 combines with J gene TRBJ2-7; D gene ambiguous. The CDR3 length is 15 residues. V was trimmed by 2 bases and J by 0 bases, leaving 11 bases between them. Germline CDR1 reads SGHTA; CDR2 reads FQGNSA. CDR3 amino acids: CASSLPDRSSYEQYF. DNA for the CDR3: TGTGCCAGCAGCTTACCAGACCGGAGCTCCTACGAGCAGTACTTC.

Only one count was recorded for this clone. This rearrangement joins TRBV5-1 to TRBJ2-5, with D uncertain. Germline CDR1 reads SGHRS; CDR2 reads YFSETQ. The CDR3 spans 15 residues. The germline V and J ends were trimmed by 2 bases and 1 base, with 12 bases remaining between them. Written as DNA, the CDR3 is TGCGCCAGCAGCTTAGAGACAACGTTCCAAGAGACCCAGTACTTC. As protein: CASSLETTFQETQYF.

The chain links TRBV27 to TRBJ1-2; D not resolved. Trimming took 4 bases from V and 5 from J, leaving 14 bases between them. This CDR3 spans 14 amino acids. Per the germline V gene, CDR1 is MNHEY and CDR2 is SMNVEV (reference sequence). Here the CDR3 reads CASSSLAGLYGYTF. The CDR3 nucleotides read TGTGCCAGCAGTTCCCTCGCGGGCCTGTATGGCTACACCTTC.